This T cell receptor beta chain was sequenced in a study of metastatic and nonmetastatic thyroid tumors. The wider study: The authors compared repertoires across blood and tumor or nodule tissue from malignant and benign thyroid patients. Findings and caveats of the study: Significantly greater TCR beta diversity was reportedly found in malignant thyroid tumors than in benign nodules (in blood and tumor).

In its sample, this clone was seen many times. Its matching antigen is unknown. The CDR3 contains 13 residues. The V and J ends lost 9 bases and 6 bases respectively, with 15 bases between them. Nobody among the patients had been given any treatment before thyroid surgery. The authors' processing: Clinicopathological groups supplied CDR3 differences that were used to build a distant-metastasis classifier for papillary thyroid cancer. TCRdb used MiXCR to call clones anew from the PCR reads. Here the V and J calls rest on TCRdb's processing, not on the authors' analysis. This repertoire shows under 35,000 clones, 25% to 35% found once; its top ten account for around 30%.

This chain joins TRBV12-3 or TRBV12-4 and TRBJ2-1, with D tentatively TRBD2 (6 bases). The sequenced sample consisted of blood. The source of this sequence is a female donor with papillary thyroid cancer or a benign thyroid nodule (not recorded which). Some clones in this sample may be carry-over from other donors' samples. CDR3 DNA sequence: TGTGCCAGTCGCCGAGGAGGGGTCAATGAGCAGTTCTTC. This translates into CASRRGGVNEQFF.